The source of this T cell receptor (beta chain) is a study of blood T cell repertoires in COVID-19. About the research overall: T cells, B-cell-depleted T cells, or PBMCs supplied cDNA or gDNA.

How the authors handled the data: The authors estimated nucleated cell counts from reference gene primer amplification. Generated by immunoSEQ multiplex PCR, the TCRdb table keeps only in-frame clones and is missing some. V, J and clone size were drawn from that table, and D and trimming were deduced from the DNA. The sample includes around 280,000 clones, roughly 89% of them seen just once. There are 14 residues in the CDR3. The germline V gene has CDR1 MNHEY and CDR2 SMNVEV (reference sequence). Trimming removed 7 bases from V and 3 bases from J, with 16 bases in between. The cohort comprised adults aged about 18 to 100 years residing in 20 to 30 US areas.

The clonotype originates from a woman younger than 30 with acute COVID-19. V and J are TRBV27 and TRBJ2-7; possible D gene TRBD2, 6 bases. Sequencing input: PBMCs or T cells enriched from blood (not recorded which). The CDR3 bases are TGTGCCAGCACCAAAAGACTAGGCTTCTACGAGCAGTACTTC. The encoded protein is CASTKRLGFYEQYF.